These T cell receptor beta chains were read from a single sample in a study of blood T cells in healthy people across ages. Each CDR3 protein gets one entry after TCRdb re-called the 5' RACE reads with MiXCR. The sample includes some 790,000 distinct CDR3 sequences, more than 25% seen only once; the top ten take approximately 15%. The sample taken for sequencing was blood. These receptors were obtained from a woman aged 80 or over in good health. CDR3s include the opening cysteine and the closing phenylalanine or tryptophan. Each record gives: D gene, V gene, J gene, clone size, CDR3 protein, CDR3 DNA. A D gene is named only where the DNA matches it firmly. Only part of the rows carry a size: once, few, many, or a class if the clone is expanded.

>-|TRBV4-1|TRBJ2-4|-
CASNQVSQTYKNIQYF
TGCGCCAGCAACCAAGTGTCACAGACATACAAAAACATTCAGTACTTC
>TRBD1|TRBV6-6|TRBJ2-3|-
CASRSGTGITDTQYF
TGTGCCAGCAGATCTGGGACAGGGATAACAGATACGCAGTATTTT
>TRBD1|TRBV11-2|TRBJ2-7|many
CASSLTGVYEQYF
TGTGCCAGCAGCTTGACAGGGGTCTACGAGCAGTACTTC
>-|TRBV7-9|TRBJ1-6|many
CASSLVGGYSPLHF
TGTGCCAGCAGCTTAGTCGGGGGTTATTCACCCCTCCACTTT
>TRBD1|TRBV30|TRBJ2-3|-
CAWSRQGSWDTQYF
TGTGCCTGGAGCCGACAGGGTAGTTGGGATACGCAGTATTTT
>-|TRBV6-2/TRBV6-3|TRBJ2-7|many
CASSPGVGSAYEQYF
TGTGCCAGCAGCCCAGGGGTTGGGAGTGCCTACGAGCAGTACTTC
>-|TRBV20-1|TRBJ2-5|many
CSARGVGRNLETQYF
TGCAGTGCTAGAGGGGTGGGCAGGAACTTGGAGACCCAGTACTTC
>-|TRBV7-6|TRBJ2-7|many
CASSLEPDTYEQYF
TGTGCCAGCAGCTTAGAACCAGATACTTACGAGCAGTACTTC
>TRBD2|TRBV6-2/TRBV6-3|TRBJ2-5|many
CASTREGAHGETQYF
TGTGCCAGCACCCGGGAGGGTGCCCACGGGGAGACCCAGTACTTC
>-|TRBV7-2|TRBJ1-1|-
CASSLERVSEAFF
TGTGCCAGCAGCTTAGAGAGGGTATCAGAAGCTTTCTTT
>-|TRBV2|TRBJ2-3|many
CASSDRTGTDTQYF
TGTGCCAGCAGTGACAGGACAGGCACAGATACGCAGTATTTT
>-|TRBV20-1|TRBJ2-5|many
CSASRREETQYF
TGCAGTGCTAGTAGGCGGGAAGAGACCCAGTACTTC
>-|TRBV4-1|TRBJ1-1|-
CASSQELNRAPEAFF
TGCGCCAGCAGCCAAGAATTAAATCGGGCGCCTGAAGCTTTCTTT
>-|TRBV27|TRBJ1-3|-
CASSLSPLHSGNTIYF
TGTGCCAGCAGTTTATCCCCTCTGCACTCTGGAAACACCATATATTTT
>-|TRBV14|TRBJ2-3|many
CASSQIRTDTQYF
TGTGCCAGCAGCCAAATCAGGACAGATACGCAGTATTTT
>-|TRBV7-9|TRBJ2-3|many
CASSRTGTRATDTQYF
TGTGCCAGCAGCCGAACCGGGACGCGAGCGACAGATACGCAGTATTTT
>TRBD1|TRBV13|TRBJ1-2|once
CASNYRQGTYGYTF
TGTGCCAGCAACTACCGACAGGGGACCTATGGCTACACCTTC
>TRBD1|TRBV29-1|TRBJ2-1|-
CSVGQGFKTQFF
TGCAGCGTTGGACAGGGATTCAAGACCCAGTTCTTC
>-|TRBV6-5|TRBJ1-3|-
CASTALSGNTIYF
TGTGCCAGTACAGCACTCTCTGGAAACACCATATATTTT
>-|TRBV14|TRBJ2-1|-
CASSQLRFRGPLHYNEQFF
TGTGCCAGCAGCCAGTTACGGTTTCGGGGCCCCCTTCACTACAATGAGCAGTTCTTC
>-|TRBV5-1|TRBJ1-6|many
CASSLDRLNSPLHF
TGCGCCAGCAGCTTAGACAGACTTAATTCACCCCTCCACTTT
>-|TRBV9|TRBJ1-3|-
CASKRLGGNTIYF
TGTGCCAGCAAAAGGCTAGGTGGAAACACCATATATTTT
>TRBD2|TRBV4-3|TRBJ2-1|many
CASSQEPRTSSYNEQFF
TGCGCCAGCAGCCAAGAACCCCGGACTAGCTCCTACAATGAGCAGTTCTTC
>TRBD2|TRBV7-2|TRBJ2-3|few
CASSPLASGGARGTQYF
TGTGCCAGCAGCCCCCTGGCTAGCGGGGGGGCTAGGGGTACGCAGTATTTT
>-|TRBV4-3|TRBJ2-6|many
CASSQLEGPSGANVLTF
TGCGCCAGCAGCCAGCTTGAGGGGCCCTCTGGGGCCAACGTCCTGACTTTC
>-|TRBV11-2|TRBJ2-1|-
CASSLVTVVNEQFF
TGTGCCAGCAGCTTAGTTACTGTCGTAAATGAGCAGTTCTTC
>-|TRBV19|TRBJ1-2|-
CASSTRQVQGYTF
TGTGCCAGTAGTACTCGACAGGTTCAAGGCTACACCTTC
>-|TRBV20-1|TRBJ1-1|many
CSAQKGSTNTEAFF
TGCAGTGCTCAGAAGGGGTCAACGAACACTGAAGCTTTCTTT
>-|TRBV20-1|TRBJ2-6|-
CSAREAGGGGGANVLIF
TGCAGTGCTAGAGAAGCAGGGGGCGGGGGTGGGGCCAACGTCCTGATTTTC
>-|TRBV4-2|TRBJ1-2|many
CASSQDSNYGYTF
TGTGCCAGCAGCCAAGACAGTAACTATGGCTACACCTTC
>-|TRBV6-1|TRBJ2-1|many
CASSEAVPPRQFF
TGTGCCAGCAGTGAAGCGGTCCCCCCGAGGCAGTTCTTC
>TRBD1|TRBV18|TRBJ2-7|few
CASSFTGAEQYF
TGTGCCAGCTCCTTCACAGGGGCCGAGCAGTACTTC
>TRBD2|TRBV7-8|TRBJ2-7|few
CASSGSGRPGQYF
TGTGCCAGCAGCGGTAGCGGGAGGCCAGGGCAGTACTTC
>-|TRBV6-5|TRBJ2-7|-
CASSRETGTEQYF
TGTGCCAGCAGCCGGGAGACAGGGACCGAGCAGTACTTC
>-|TRBV29-1|TRBJ2-7|-
CSVFSGYEQYF
TGCAGCGTTTTCTCCGGGTACGAGCAGTACTTC
>-|TRBV6-6|TRBJ1-2|many
CASSYSNGYTF
TGTGCCAGCAGTTACTCGAATGGCTACACCTTC
>-|TRBV7-2|TRBJ2-5|-
CASSSQQGRGETQYF
TGTGCCAGCAGCTCCCAACAGGGTCGGGGGGAGACCCAGTACTTC
>-|TRBV21-1|TRBJ2-5|many
CASSKGWGVGLFQETQYF
TGTGCCAGCAGCAAAGGTTGGGGAGTAGGGCTCTTCCAAGAGACCCAGTACTTC
>TRBD1|TRBV3-1|TRBJ1-5|-
CASSQTVGTGINQPQHF
TGTGCCAGCAGCCAAACCGTCGGGACAGGGATCAATCAGCCCCAGCATTTT
>-|TRBV11-2|TRBJ2-3|-
CASSLDGVNTQYF
TGTGCCAGCAGCTTAGATGGCGTCAATACGCAGTATTTT
>TRBD1|TRBV29-1|TRBJ2-3|once
CSVEGGENRGPDTQYF
TGCAGCGTTGAAGGGGGGGAGAACAGGGGGCCTGATACGCAGTATTTT
>-|TRBV5-6|TRBJ1-2|-
CASSFSGTSNGYTF
TGTGCCAGCAGCTTCTCCGGGACATCAAATGGCTACACCTTC
>-|TRBV2|TRBJ1-1|-
CASNTQLGTEAFF
TGTGCCAGCAACACCCAGTTGGGCACTGAAGCTTTCTTT
>TRBD2|TRBV4-2|TRBJ2-3|many
CASRSASGGAIDTQYF
TGTGCCAGCCGTAGCGCTAGCGGGGGGGCCATAGATACGCAGTATTTT
>-|TRBV12-3/TRBV12-4|TRBJ2-7|-
CASSLGQGTGVYEQYF
TGTGCCAGCAGTTTGGGGCAGGGGACGGGGGTCTACGAGCAGTACTTC
>TRBD1|TRBV5-1|TRBJ2-7|-
CASSKRQGNVWSYEQYF
TGCGCCAGCTCTAAGAGACAGGGGAACGTATGGTCCTACGAGCAGTACTTC
>TRBD2|TRBV7-2|TRBJ2-2|-
CASSIGGGAPGELFF
TGTGCCAGCAGCATAGGCGGGGGGGCCCCCGGGGAGCTGTTTTTT
>TRBD2|TRBV20-1|TRBJ2-3|many
CSARDRIAGVTDTQYF
TGCAGTGCTAGAGATCGGATAGCGGGGGTAACAGATACGCAGTATTTT
>TRBD2|TRBV5-1|TRBJ2-1|many
CASREGLASSYNEQFF
TGCGCCAGCAGGGAAGGACTAGCGAGCTCCTACAATGAGCAGTTCTTC